Given below is one TCR beta chain in context. What it binds is unknown. The data stem from a study of CD8+ T cells in alopecia areata. Study in general: Twice daily, treated patients received 5 to 10 mg of oral tofacitinib.

General observations from the study: Alopecia totalis/universalis scalp especially showed more expanded CD8+ clones than normal scalp. TCRs were shared less clearly across patients than in mice, possibly for HLA-related reasons.

CDR1 and CDR2 (germline): SGHRS, YFSETQ. V gave up 0 bases and J gave up 2 bases; unmatched junction bases: 7. There are 16 residues in the CDR3. Reverse transcribed after extraction, RNA yielded cDNA as the sequencing template. Some clones are missing from TCRdb's copy, which holds only in-frame ones; the method was immunoSEQ multiplex PCR. The sample carries over 120,000 clones, roughly 62% recorded once. Source: CD4+ T cells sorted from blood, taken at week 0. The TCR was taken from a human donor with alopecia areata. The V call is TRBV5-1, the J call TRBJ2-7; 8 nucleotides match TRBD1. CDR3 sequence: CASSLGQGRMAYEQYF. CDR3 in DNA: TGCGCCAGCAGCTTGGGACAGGGGCGAATGGCCTACGAGCAGTACTTC.